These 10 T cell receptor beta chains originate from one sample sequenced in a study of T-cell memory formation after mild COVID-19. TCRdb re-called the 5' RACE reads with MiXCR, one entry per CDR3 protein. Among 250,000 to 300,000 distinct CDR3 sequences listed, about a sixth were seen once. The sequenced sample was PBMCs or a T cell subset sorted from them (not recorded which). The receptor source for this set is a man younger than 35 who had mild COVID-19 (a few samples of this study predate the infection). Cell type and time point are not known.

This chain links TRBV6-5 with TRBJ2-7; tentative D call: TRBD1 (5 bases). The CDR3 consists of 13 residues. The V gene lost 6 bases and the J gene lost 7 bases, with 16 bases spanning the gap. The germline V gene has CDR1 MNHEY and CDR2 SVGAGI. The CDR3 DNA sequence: TGTGCCAGCAGCGACAGCGTAGCCGGAGAGCAGTACTTC. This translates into CASSDSVAGEQYF.

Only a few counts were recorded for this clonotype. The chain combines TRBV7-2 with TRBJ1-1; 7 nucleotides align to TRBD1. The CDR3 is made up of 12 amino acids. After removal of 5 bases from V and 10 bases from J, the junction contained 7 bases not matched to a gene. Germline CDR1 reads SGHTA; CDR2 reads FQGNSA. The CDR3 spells CASSIRQGLAFF. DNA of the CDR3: TGTGCCAGCAGCATCCGACAGGGCCTAGCTTTCTTT.

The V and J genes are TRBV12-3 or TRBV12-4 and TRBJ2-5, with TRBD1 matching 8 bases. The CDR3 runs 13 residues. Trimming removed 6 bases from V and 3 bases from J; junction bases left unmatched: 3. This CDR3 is CASRQTGEETQYF. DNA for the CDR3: TGTGCCAGCAGGCAGACAGGGGAAGAGACCCAGTACTTC.

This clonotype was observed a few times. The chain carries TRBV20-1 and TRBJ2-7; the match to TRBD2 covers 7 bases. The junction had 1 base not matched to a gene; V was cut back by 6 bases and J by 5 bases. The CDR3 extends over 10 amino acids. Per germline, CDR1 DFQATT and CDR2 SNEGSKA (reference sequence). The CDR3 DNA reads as TGCAGTGCCAGCGGGAACGAGCAGTACTTC. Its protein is CSASGNEQYF.

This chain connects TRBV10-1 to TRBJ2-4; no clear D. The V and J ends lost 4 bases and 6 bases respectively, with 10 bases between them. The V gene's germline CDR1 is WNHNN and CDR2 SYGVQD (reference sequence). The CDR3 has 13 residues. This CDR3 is CASSVGMGNIQYF. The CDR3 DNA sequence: TGCGCCAGCAGTGTAGGGATGGGAAACATTCAGTACTTC.

This chain's CDR3 is CASSRGETHNEQFF. CDR3 DNA: TGTGCCAGTAGTCGAGGGGAGACCCACAATGAGCAGTTCTTC. V usage is TRBV19 and J usage is TRBJ2-1; D may match TRBD1 or TRBD2 (5 bases each). Germline lookup yields CDR1 LNHDA and CDR2 SQIVND (reference sequence). Trimming pared 5 bases from V and 5 bases from J, leaving 13 bases between. The CDR3 contains 14 residues.

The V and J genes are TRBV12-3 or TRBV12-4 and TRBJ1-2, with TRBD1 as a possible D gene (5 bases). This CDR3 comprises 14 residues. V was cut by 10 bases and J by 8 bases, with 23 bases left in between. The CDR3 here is CATSRGTGWEGYTF. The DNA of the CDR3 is TGTGCCACCTCTAGGGGAACAGGATGGGAGGGCTACACCTTC.

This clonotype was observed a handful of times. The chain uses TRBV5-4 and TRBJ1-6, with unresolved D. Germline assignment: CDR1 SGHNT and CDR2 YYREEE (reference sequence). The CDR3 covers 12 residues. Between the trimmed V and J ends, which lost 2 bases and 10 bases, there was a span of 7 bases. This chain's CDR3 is CASSFVESPLHF. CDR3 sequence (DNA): TGTGCCAGCAGCTTTGTGGAATCACCCCTCCACTTT.

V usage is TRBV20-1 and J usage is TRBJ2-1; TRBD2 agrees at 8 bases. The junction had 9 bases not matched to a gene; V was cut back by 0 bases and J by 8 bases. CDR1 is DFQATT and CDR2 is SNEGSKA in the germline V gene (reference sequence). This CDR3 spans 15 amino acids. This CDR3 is CSARDTGGAVDEQFF. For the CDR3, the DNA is TGCAGTGCTAGAGATACCGGGGGGGCCGTCGATGAGCAGTTCTTC.

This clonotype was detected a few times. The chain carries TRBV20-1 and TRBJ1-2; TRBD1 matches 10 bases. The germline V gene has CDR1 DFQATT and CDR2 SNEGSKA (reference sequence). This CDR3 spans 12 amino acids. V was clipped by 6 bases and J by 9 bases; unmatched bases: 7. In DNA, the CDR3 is TGCAGTGCCTGGGACAGGGGAACGAGCTACACCTTC. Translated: CSAWDRGTSYTF.